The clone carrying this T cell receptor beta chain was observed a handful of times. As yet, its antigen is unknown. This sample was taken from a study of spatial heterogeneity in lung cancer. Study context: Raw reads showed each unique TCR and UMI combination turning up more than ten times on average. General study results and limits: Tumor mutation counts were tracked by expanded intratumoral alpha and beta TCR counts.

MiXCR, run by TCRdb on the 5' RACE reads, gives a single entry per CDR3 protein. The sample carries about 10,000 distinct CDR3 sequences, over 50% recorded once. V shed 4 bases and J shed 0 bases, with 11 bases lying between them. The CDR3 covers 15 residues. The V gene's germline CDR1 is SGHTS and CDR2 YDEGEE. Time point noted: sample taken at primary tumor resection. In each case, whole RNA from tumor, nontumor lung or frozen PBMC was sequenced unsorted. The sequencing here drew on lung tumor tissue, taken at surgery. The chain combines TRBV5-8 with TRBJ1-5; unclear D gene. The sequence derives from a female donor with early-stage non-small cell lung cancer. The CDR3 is CASSPEGFSNQPQHF. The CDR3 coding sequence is TGTGCCAGCAGCCCCGAGGGTTTTAGCAATCAGCCCCAGCATTTT.